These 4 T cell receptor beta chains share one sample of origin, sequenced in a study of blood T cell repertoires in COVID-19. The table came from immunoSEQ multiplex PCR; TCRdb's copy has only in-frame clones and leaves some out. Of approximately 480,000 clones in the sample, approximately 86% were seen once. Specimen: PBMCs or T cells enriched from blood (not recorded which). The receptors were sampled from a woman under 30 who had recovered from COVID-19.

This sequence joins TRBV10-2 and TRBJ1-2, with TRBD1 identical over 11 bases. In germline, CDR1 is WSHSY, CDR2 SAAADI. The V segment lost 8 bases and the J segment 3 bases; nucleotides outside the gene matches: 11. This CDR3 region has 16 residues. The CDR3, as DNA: TGCGCCAGCGGTGCTGGGACAGGGGGTCCAGACTATGGCTACACCTTC. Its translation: CASGAGTGGPDYGYTF.

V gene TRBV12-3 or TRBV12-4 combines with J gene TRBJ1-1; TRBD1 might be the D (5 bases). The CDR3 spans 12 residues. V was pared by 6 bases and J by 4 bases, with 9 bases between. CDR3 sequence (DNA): TGTGCCAGCAGGGTCAGGGTCACTGAAGCTTTCTTT. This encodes CASRVRVTEAFF.

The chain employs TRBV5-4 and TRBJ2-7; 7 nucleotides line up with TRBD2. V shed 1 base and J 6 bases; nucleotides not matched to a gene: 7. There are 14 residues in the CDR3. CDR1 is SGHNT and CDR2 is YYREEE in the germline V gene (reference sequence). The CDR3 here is CASSLMGGTGEQYF. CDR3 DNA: TGTGCCAGCAGCTTGATGGGGGGGACGGGCGAGCAGTACTTC.

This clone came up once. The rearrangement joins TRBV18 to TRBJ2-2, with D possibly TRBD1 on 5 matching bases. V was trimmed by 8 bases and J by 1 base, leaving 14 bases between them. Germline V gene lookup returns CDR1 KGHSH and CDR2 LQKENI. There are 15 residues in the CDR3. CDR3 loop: CASRAWQGNTGELFF. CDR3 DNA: TGTGCCAGCCGAGCCTGGCAGGGGAACACCGGGGAGCTGTTTTTT. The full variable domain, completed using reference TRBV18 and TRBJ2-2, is NAGVMQNPRHLVRRRGQEARLRCSPMKGHSHVYWYRQLPEEGLKFMVYLQKENIIDESGMPKERFSAEFPKEGPSILRIQQVVRGDSAAYFCASRAWQGNTGELFFGEGSRLTVL.